The T cell receptor beta chain described here comes from a study of blood T cell repertoires in COVID-19. Study-level information: Samples taken during acute and convalescent COVID-19 were collected in the United States, Italy and Spain. Nucleic acid was either cDNA or gDNA, and it came from T cells, B-cell-depleted T cells, or PBMCs.

In the original processing: Scientists estimated how many nucleated cells there were by amplifying reference gene primers. The protocol was immunoSEQ multiplex PCR, while the TCRdb copy is restricted to in-frame clones and leaves out a portion. The DNA was the basis for D and trimming; V, J and clone size are from that table. The data show around 63,000 clones, 65% to 85% seen once. Germline trimming cut 0 bases from V and 4 bases from J; bases unmatched to any gene: 2. The CDR3 has 14 amino acids. In germline, CDR1 is LNHNV, CDR2 YYDKDF (reference sequence). The receptor's source is a man aged 60 to 75 with acute or convalescent COVID-19. What was sequenced was peripheral blood. This chain links TRBV15 with TRBJ1-1; 7 positions match TRBD1. This CDR3 is CATSRDRQGTEAFF. DNA for the CDR3: TGTGCCACCAGCAGAGATCGACAGGGCACTGAAGCTTTCTTT.